The rows below give T cell receptor beta chains drawn from one sample of a study of shared clonotypes between healthy human individuals. Using immunoSEQ multiplex PCR, the repertoire was profiled, and TCRdb retains in-frame clones only, with some absent. The sample shows roughly 640,000 clones, almost 97% of them seen only once. Sequences were obtained from naive CD4+ T cells sorted from blood. These TCRs come from a woman in her 30s in good health. Both conserved end residues are part of each CDR3. Each record gives: D gene, V gene, J gene, clone size, CDR3 DNA, CDR3 protein. D genes are given only for firm matches. Clone size is stated in some rows and not others, as once, few, many or a class when expanded.

>-|TRBV20-1|TRBJ2-7|-
TGCAGTGCTGTCCGGTACGAGCAGTACTTC
CSAVRYEQYF
>TRBD1|TRBV5-5|TRBJ1-5|-
TGTGCCAGCAGCTTGGGCTTAGGACAGGGGATTCAGCCCCAGCATTTT
CASSLGLGQGIQPQHF
>-|TRBV28|TRBJ2-7|-
TGTGCCAGCAGGCCGCAGGGGCCTCTCATCGAGCAGTACTTC
CASRPQGPLIEQYF
>-|TRBV28|TRBJ2-2|once
TGTGCCAGCAGCCCTGGGGGCAGGGAGGGCACCGGGGAGCTGTTTTTT
CASSPGGREGTGELFF
>TRBD2|TRBV5-5|TRBJ2-1|-
TGTGCCAGCAGCTTGGGTAGCGGGAGGGCGGGCGAGCAGTTCTTC
CASSLGSGRAGEQFF
>-|TRBV29-1|TRBJ1-1|-
TGCAGCGTTTCAAACACTGAAGCTTTCTTT
CSVSNTEAFF
>-|TRBV28|TRBJ1-5|once
TGTGCCAGTTATACCAGGGGTGGCAATCAGCCCCAGCATTTT
CASYTRGGNQPQHF
>-|TRBV7-9|TRBJ1-5|-
TGTGCCAGCAGCTTAGGGTATGACTATAGCAATCAGCCCCAGCATTTT
CASSLGYDYSNQPQHF
>-|TRBV28|TRBJ2-7|-
TGTGCCAGCAGGGGGACCGGGAACGACCCTTACGAGCAGTACTTC
CASRGTGNDPYEQYF
>-|TRBV28|TRBJ2-3|-
TGTGCCAGCAGGATGAGCGGGAGCACAGATACGCAGTATTTT
CASRMSGSTDTQYF
>TRBD1|TRBV15|TRBJ2-2|-
TGTGCCACTTCGGGACAGAGTTTTGCCGGGGAGCTGTTTTTT
CATSGQSFAGELFF
>TRBD1|TRBV7-9|TRBJ2-5|-
TGTGCCAGCGGTTTTACAGGGGTAGAGACCCAGTACTTC
CASGFTGVETQYF
>TRBD1|TRBV2|TRBJ2-5|-
TGTGCCAGCAGTGGGACAGGGGAGGAGACCCAGTACTTC
CASSGTGEETQYF
>TRBD1|TRBV28|TRBJ2-6|-
TGTGCCAGCAGTAGGACAGGGACTGGGGCCAACGTCCTGACTTTC
CASSRTGTGANVLTF
>-|TRBV28|TRBJ1-4|-
TGTGCCAGCAGTTTTCAGGGCGCAACTAATGAAAAACTGTTTTTT
CASSFQGATNEKLFF
>-|TRBV27|TRBJ1-6|-
TGTGCCAGCAGTTTCTCAACAGGCCCGATCGCGGCGGATTCACCCCTCCACTTT
CASSFSTGPIAADSPLHF
>TRBD2|TRBV5-4|TRBJ2-7|-
TGTGCCAGCAGCTCGCCTAGCGGGGCCTACGAGCAGTACTTC
CASSSPSGAYEQYF